Sequencing of this T cell receptor (beta chain) was carried out in a study of T cell repertoires in cytomegalovirus infection. Looking at the study overall: TCR beta signatures that were public indicated CMV infection and matching HLA type.

This CDR3 is built from 15 residues. V lost 6 bases to trimming and J lost 0 bases, with 15 bases between them. Germline CDR1 is SGHRS and CDR2 is YFSETQ. Findings of the study overall: CMV-specific TCR beta clonotypes restricted by HLA-C dominated the ex vivo response.

From the reads, TCRdb called clonotypes with MiXCR, one entry per CDR3 protein. The repertoire holds 100,000 to 150,000 distinct CDR3 sequences, with about 24% as singletons. Note on this clonotype: Its antigen is currently unknown.

The sample taken for sequencing was PBMCs, sequenced either directly or after in vitro stimulation (not recorded which). The chain links TRBV5-1 to TRBJ2-5, with D possibly being TRBD2 (6 bases). The receptor was isolated from a human donor in good health (CMV status not recorded). Some clones in this sample may be carry-over from other donors' samples. The CDR3 DNA reads as TGCGCCAGCACCCATCGAGGAGGGTACCAAGAGACCCAGTACTTC. Its translation: CASTHRGGYQETQYF.